This T cell receptor (beta chain) was sequenced during a study of identical twins. Study-wide results and caveats: Alpha sequences that were out-of-frame and twin-shared showed an excess of low generation probability.

Template switching introduced a universal primer site, and the cDNA bore unique molecular identifiers. TCRdb reprocessed the 5' RACE reads via MiXCR and lists one record per CDR3 protein. Found here are roughly 190,000 distinct CDR3 sequences, less than 20% of them singletons; the top ten hold 40%. Germline CDR1 reads MNHEY; CDR2 reads SVGEGT. The V and J ends lost 2 bases and 7 bases respectively, with 27 bases between them. The CDR3 covers 19 residues. A few counts support this clonotype. Antigen specificity is unknown. These same records also appear under a second study, on T cells expressing NK-cell markers.

J is TRBJ2-1 and V is TRBV6-2 or TRBV6-3; either TRBD1 or TRBD2 may supply D (5 bases each). The source material was CD8+ T cells sorted from blood. The receptor comes from a woman between 18 and 29 years old in good health. Here the CDR3 reads CASSYPGTGRFLNQNEQFF. DNA for the CDR3: TGTGCCAGCAGTTACCCAGGGACGGGCCGTTTCTTAAACCAGAATGAGCAGTTCTTC.